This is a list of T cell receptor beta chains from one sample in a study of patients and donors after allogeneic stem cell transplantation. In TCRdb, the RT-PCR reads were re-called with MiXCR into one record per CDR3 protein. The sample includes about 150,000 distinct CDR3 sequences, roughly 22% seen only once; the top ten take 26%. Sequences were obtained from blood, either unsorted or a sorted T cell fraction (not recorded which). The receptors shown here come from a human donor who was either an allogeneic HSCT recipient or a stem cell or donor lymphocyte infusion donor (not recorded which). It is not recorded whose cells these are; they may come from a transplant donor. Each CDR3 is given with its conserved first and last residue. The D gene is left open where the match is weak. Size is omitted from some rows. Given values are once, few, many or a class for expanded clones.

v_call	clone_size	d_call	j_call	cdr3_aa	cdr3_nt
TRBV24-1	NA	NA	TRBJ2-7	CATSDPGPWKNAYEQYF	TGTGCCACCAGTGATCCGGGACCTTGGAAAAATGCCTACGAGCAGTACTTC
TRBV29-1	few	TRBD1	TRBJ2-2	CSVGDTGGPPTGELFF	TGCAGCGTGGGAGATACAGGGGGGCCTCCCACCGGGGAGCTGTTTTTT
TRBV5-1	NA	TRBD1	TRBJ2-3	CASSLTTGGMDTQYF	TGCGCCAGCAGCTTGACGACAGGGGGGATGGATACGCAGTATTTT
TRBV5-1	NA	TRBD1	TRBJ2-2	CARPGQSHAGELFF	TGCGCCAGGCCGGGACAGTCACACGCCGGGGAGCTGTTTTTT
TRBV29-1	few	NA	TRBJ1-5	CSVADNSNQPQHF	TGCAGCGTTGCGGATAATAGCAATCAGCCCCAGCATTTT
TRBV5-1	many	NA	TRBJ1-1	CASHDNTEAFF	TGCGCCAGCCACGATAACACTGAAGCTTTCTTT
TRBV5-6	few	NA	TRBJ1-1	CASSPTGYGAFF	TGTGCCAGCAGCCCCACAGGGTATGGAGCTTTCTTT
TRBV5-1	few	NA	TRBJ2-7	CASSLEARLEQYF	TGCGCCAGCAGCTTGGAAGCGAGGCTCGAGCAGTACTTC
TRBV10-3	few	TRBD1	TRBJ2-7	CAIGTGGTYEQYF	TGTGCCATCGGGACAGGGGGCACCTACGAGCAGTACTTC
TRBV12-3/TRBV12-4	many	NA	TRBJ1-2	CASRPGQLYGYTF	TGTGCCAGCAGACCGGGCCAACTCTATGGCTACACCTTC
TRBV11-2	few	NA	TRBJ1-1	CASSSIKMNTEAFF	TGTGCCAGCAGCTCAATTAAGATGAACACTGAAGCTTTCTTT
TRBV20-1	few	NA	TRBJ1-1	CSARTDETFF	TGCAGTGCCCGGACGGATGAAACTTTCTTT
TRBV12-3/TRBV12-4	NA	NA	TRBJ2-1	CASKGISNEQFF	TGTGCCAGCAAGGGTATTTCCAATGAGCAGTTCTTC
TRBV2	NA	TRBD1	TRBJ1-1	CASSADRAPEAFF	TGTGCCAGCAGTGCTGACAGGGCGCCTGAAGCTTTCTTT
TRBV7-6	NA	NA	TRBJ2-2	CASSPREYTGELFF	TGTGCCAGCAGCCCTCGTGAATACACCGGGGAGCTGTTTTTT
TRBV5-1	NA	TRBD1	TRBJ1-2	CASSRRTGPDILNYTF	TGCGCCAGCAGCCGAAGGACAGGTCCCGACATATTGAACTACACCTTC
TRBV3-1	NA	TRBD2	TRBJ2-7	CASSQDIGPGLAVYEQYF	TGTGCCAGCAGCCAAGATATAGGACCGGGACTAGCGGTTTACGAGCAGTACTTC
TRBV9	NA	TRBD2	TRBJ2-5	CASSVGGGQETQYF	TGTGCCAGCAGCGTAGGCGGGGGCCAAGAGACCCAGTACTTC
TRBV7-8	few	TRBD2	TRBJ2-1	CASSLEREGDNEQFF	TGTGCCAGCAGCTTAGAACGGGAGGGGGACAATGAGCAGTTCTTC
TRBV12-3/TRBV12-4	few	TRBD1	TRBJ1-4	CASSGGTDNEKLFF	TGTGCCAGCAGTGGGGGGACAGATAATGAAAAACTGTTTTTT
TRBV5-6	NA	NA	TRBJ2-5	CASSARQETQYF	TGTGCCAGCAGCGCAAGACAGGAGACCCAGTACTTC
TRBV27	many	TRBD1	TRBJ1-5	CASSSKTGWGNQPQHF	TGTGCCAGCAGTTCAAAGACAGGGTGGGGCAATCAGCCCCAGCATTTT
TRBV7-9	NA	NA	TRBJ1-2	CASSLAQLNGYTF	TGTGCCAGCAGCTTAGCGCAACTTAATGGCTACACCTTC
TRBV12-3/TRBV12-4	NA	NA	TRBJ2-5	CASSLEARQTQYF	TGTGCCAGCAGTTTAGAGGCGAGGCAGACCCAGTACTTC
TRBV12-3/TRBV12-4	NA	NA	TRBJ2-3	CASSLGEMDTQYF	TGTGCCAGCAGTTTGGGGGAGATGGATACGCAGTATTTT
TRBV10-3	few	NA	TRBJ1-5	CAISPDSSNQPQHF	TGTGCCATCAGTCCGGACAGTAGCAATCAGCCCCAGCATTTT
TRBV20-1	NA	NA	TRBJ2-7	CSATLAGVLEQYF	TGCAGTGCTACGCTTGCTGGGGTTCTGGAGCAGTACTTC
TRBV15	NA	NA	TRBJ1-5	CATSRPGPQHF	TGTGCCACCAGCAGACCCGGGCCCCAGCATTTT
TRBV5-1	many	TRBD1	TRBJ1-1	CASSLSGTGLTEAFF	TGCGCCAGCAGCTTATCTGGGACAGGGCTTACTGAAGCTTTCTTT
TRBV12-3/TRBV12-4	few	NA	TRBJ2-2	CASSQDRPEILYTGELFF	TGTGCCAGCAGTCAAGACCGACCGGAGATATTATACACCGGGGAGCTGTTTTTT
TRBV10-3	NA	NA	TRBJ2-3	CAISGSGISTDTQYF	TGTGCCATCAGTGGGTCAGGTATAAGCACAGATACGCAGTATTTT
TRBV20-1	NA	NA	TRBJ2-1	CSASSHSTYNEQFF	TGCAGTGCTAGCTCCCATAGCACCTACAATGAGCAGTTCTTC
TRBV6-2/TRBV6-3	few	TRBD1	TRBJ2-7	CASSYSSGTGDYEQYF	TGTGCCAGCAGTTACTCCTCCGGGACAGGGGACTACGAGCAGTACTTC
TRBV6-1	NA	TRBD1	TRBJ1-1	CASSVTGEGTEAFF	TGTGCCAGCAGTGTCACAGGGGAGGGCACTGAAGCTTTCTTT
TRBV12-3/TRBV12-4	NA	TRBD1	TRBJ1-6	CASSWDRIYNSPLHF	TGTGCCAGCAGCTGGGACAGGATCTATAATTCACCCCTCCACTTT
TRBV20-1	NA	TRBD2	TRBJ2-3	CSARDFDGTSGTTDTQYF	TGCAGTGCTAGAGATTTCGATGGAACTAGCGGGACCACAGATACGCAGTATTTT
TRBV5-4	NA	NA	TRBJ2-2	CASSLSFTGELFF	TGTGCCAGCAGCTTGAGTTTTACCGGGGAGCTGTTTTTT
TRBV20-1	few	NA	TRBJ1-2	CSAIPGHIYGYTF	TGCAGTGCTATTCCTGGGCATATCTATGGCTACACCTTC
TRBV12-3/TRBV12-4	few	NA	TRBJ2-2	CASSLRVAWAGELFF	TGTGCCAGCAGTTTAAGGGTAGCTTGGGCCGGGGAGCTGTTTTTT
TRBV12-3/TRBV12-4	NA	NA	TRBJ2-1	CASSQGLEQFF	TGTGCCAGCAGCCAGGGTCTCGAGCAGTTCTTC
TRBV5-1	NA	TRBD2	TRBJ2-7	CASSPRGGGSEQYF	TGCGCCAGCAGCCCGAGGGGCGGGGGAAGCGAGCAGTACTTC
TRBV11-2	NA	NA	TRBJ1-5	CASSFAQGSNQPQHF	TGTGCCAGCAGCTTTGCACAGGGTAGCAATCAGCCCCAGCATTTT
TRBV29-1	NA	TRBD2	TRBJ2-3	CSVEDRLAGGPISDTQYF	TGCAGCGTTGAAGATCGGCTAGCGGGGGGGCCTATCTCAGATACGCAGTATTTT
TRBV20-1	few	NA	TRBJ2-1	CSALRDFSPYNEQFF	TGCAGTGCCCTGAGGGACTTTTCCCCATACAATGAGCAGTTCTTC
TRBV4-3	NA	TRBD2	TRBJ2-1	CASSRSGSLVFIEQFF	TGCGCCAGCAGCCGAAGCGGGAGTCTGGTTTTTATTGAGCAGTTCTTC
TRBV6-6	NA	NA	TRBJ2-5	CASSDFQETQYF	TGTGCCAGCAGTGACTTCCAAGAGACCCAGTACTTC
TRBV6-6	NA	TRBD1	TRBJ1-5	CASRGQKNHNQPQHF	TGTGCCAGCAGGGGACAGAAAAATCACAATCAGCCCCAGCATTTT
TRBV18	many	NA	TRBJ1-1	CASSPFGSNSEAFF	TGTGCCAGCTCACCGTTCGGTTCAAATTCTGAAGCTTTCTTT
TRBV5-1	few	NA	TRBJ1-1	CASSLGGPGTEAFF	TGCGCCAGCAGCTTGGGAGGGCCAGGGACTGAAGCTTTCTTT